Following are 18 T cell receptor beta chains from one sample sequenced in a study of blood T cells in healthy people across ages. A second PCR of 7 to 11 cycles used a sample-barcoded 5' primer and a J-beta primer mix. Each CDR3 protein gets one entry after TCRdb re-called the 5' RACE reads with MiXCR. The table records about 680,000 distinct CDR3 sequences, 49% of them present only once. Input material: blood. The source is a woman in her sixties or seventies in good health.

This clonotype was picked up many times. The chain couples TRBV7-2 to TRBJ1-1; D perhaps matches TRBD1 (5 bases). Per the germline V gene, CDR1 is SGHTA and CDR2 is FQGNSA. The CDR3 has 13 residues. Trimming pared 4 bases from V and 1 base from J, leaving 7 bases between. CDR3 loop: CASSSDRNTEAFF. The CDR3 DNA sequence: TGTGCCAGCAGCTCCGACAGGAACACTGAAGCTTTCTTT.

The rearrangement joins TRBV20-1 to TRBJ2-3, with 9 bases matching TRBD2. Germline V lookup: CDR1 DFQATT, CDR2 SNEGSKA (reference sequence). Trimming cost V 2 bases and J 6 bases; bases outside gene matches: 6. This CDR3 has 14 residues. The CDR3 spells CSARLGGRADTQYF. CDR3 DNA: TGCAGTGCTAGATTGGGCGGGAGGGCGGATACGCAGTATTTT.

The chain combines TRBV29-1 with TRBJ2-4; D unresolved. Per germline, CDR1 SQVTM and CDR2 ANQGSEA. This CDR3 region has 15 residues. Trimming shortened V by 5 bases and J by 1 base, and 15 bases separated the two germline ends. The CDR3 region is CSVLSRDGAKNIQYF. As DNA, the CDR3 is TGCAGCGTTTTAAGCCGTGACGGGGCCAAAAACATTCAGTACTTC.

This chain uses TRBV29-1 with TRBJ2-1; D is uncertain. The CDR3 sequence is 11 residues long. V was clipped by 4 bases and J by 7 bases, with 8 bases between them. CDR1 is SQVTM, CDR2 ANQGSEA, per germline. The CDR3 sequence: CSVGHKNEQFF. CDR3 nucleotide sequence: TGCAGCGTTGGGCACAAGAATGAGCAGTTCTTC.

This clonotype was counted between two and nine times. The V gene is TRBV12-3 or TRBV12-4, the J gene TRBJ2-5, with D unresolved. The CDR3 consists of 14 residues. V was cut by 3 bases and J by 1 base, with 9 bases left in between. The CDR3 DNA reads as TGTGCCAGCAGTTTTGGGCAGAGCCAAGAGACCCAGTACTTC. It is translated as CASSFGQSQETQYF.

This chain uses TRBV7-2 with TRBJ2-5; TRBD1 might be the D (5 bases). The CDR3 runs to 14 residues. Trimming cost V 7 bases and J 7 bases, with 19 bases left between them. Germline V gene sequence: CDR1 SGHTA, CDR2 FQGNSA. Written as DNA, the CDR3 is TGTGCCAGCAAAGGTCAGGGATTTGAAGGGACCCAGTACTTC. It codes for CASKGQGFEGTQYF.

This clonotype was seen only a few times. The chain is built from TRBV12-3 or TRBV12-4 and TRBJ2-3, with D tentatively TRBD1 or TRBD2 (5 bases each). With 5 bases removed from V and 1 base from J, the gap between germline ends came to 13 bases. CDR3 length equals 15 residues. The CDR3 loop is CASSPTGPRTDTQYF. The CDR3, as DNA: TGTGCCAGCAGTCCGACGGGACCTCGCACAGATACGCAGTATTTT.

This clonotype has more than one count but fewer than ten. The gene calls are TRBV4-2 and TRBJ2-6, with D possibly TRBD2 on 5 matching bases. V was clipped by 0 bases and J by 1 base, with 10 bases between them. The CDR3 consists of 17 residues. Germline CDR1 and CDR2: LGHNA and YNFKEQ. This chain's CDR3 is CASSQDPSGSGANVLTF. In DNA form, the CDR3 reads TGTGCCAGCAGCCAAGATCCCTCGGGGTCTGGGGCCAACGTCCTGACTTTC.

The chain employs TRBV20-1 and TRBJ2-5; perhaps TRBD1 as D (5 bases). The J call may be wrong; the DNA end is better matched by TRBJ2-7. The CDR3 is 14 amino acids. CDR1 and CDR2 (germline): DFQATT, SNEGSKA (reference sequence). The CDR3 loop is CSAIDSLTSYEQYF. The CDR3 DNA sequence: TGCAGTGCTATAGACAGCCTCACCTCCTACGAGCAGTACTTC.

This clonotype showed up just a few times. CDR3 amino acids: CAISESTGFYEQYF. In nucleotides, the CDR3 is TGTGCCATCAGTGAGTCAACAGGTTTCTACGAGCAGTACTTC. The chain couples TRBV10-3 to TRBJ2-7, with D possibly TRBD1 on 5 matching bases. The CDR3 is made up of 14 amino acids. Germline V gives CDR1 ENHRY, CDR2 SYGVKD. V lost 0 bases and J lost 3, with 9 bases in between.

This clonotype was seen a handful of times. The chain links TRBV11-1 to TRBJ2-5; 9 bases line up with TRBD1. Gene TRBJ2-7 matches the end of the DNA better, so the J call may be wrong. This CDR3 contains 15 residues. In germline, CDR1 is SGHAT, CDR2 FQDESV (reference sequence). The CDR3 bases are TGTGCCAGCAGCACCGGGACAGGGATCTTAGTCGAGCAGTACTTC. Encoded protein: CASSTGTGILVEQYF.

In regard to this clonotype: The junction does not match germline at one end; this may be a read error. The chain is built from TRBV19 and TRBJ2-7; TRBD2 matches 8 bases. Germline V CDR1 and CDR2: LNHDA, SQIVND (reference sequence). There are 16 residues in the CDR3. The CDR3 reads CASSTDPAGVFHEQYF. In DNA, the CDR3 is TGCGCCAGTAGTACCGACCCAGCGGGAGTTTTCCATGAGCAGTACTTC.

The chain uses TRBV5-5 and TRBJ1-2; TRBD1 agrees at 8 bases. The germline V gene has CDR1 SGHKS and CDR2 YYEKEE (reference sequence). With 1 base clipped from V and 7 bases from J, the junction kept 6 bases outside the gene matches. This CDR3 has 14 amino acids. The CDR3, as DNA: TGTGCCAGCAGCTTGCAGGGGGCCTCACCTGGCTACACCTTC. It translates to CASSLQGASPGYTF.

The gene calls are TRBV25-1 and TRBJ1-4; 8 nucleotides agree with TRBD1. Per the germline V gene, CDR1 is MGHDK and CDR2 is SYGVNS. This CDR3 is built from 13 residues. V was pared by 4 bases and J by 10 bases, with 5 bases of the junction left unmatched. The CDR3 region has the DNA TGTGCCAGCAGTGCAGGGGGCAGAAGAAAACTGTTTTTT. Residues: CASSAGGRRKLFF.

The chain recombines TRBV7-3 with TRBJ1-6, with D uncertain. CDR1 SGHTA and CDR2 FQGTGA come from the germline V gene. V was pared by 2 bases and J by 7 bases, with 6 bases between. This CDR3 comprises 13 residues. The CDR3 spells CASSLLLNSPLHF. As DNA, the CDR3 is TGTGCCAGCAGCTTATTGTTGAATTCACCCCTCCACTTT.

The DNA for the CDR3 is TGTGCCAGCAGCCGGACTAGCGGGAGTTCAAACGGGGAGCTGTTTTTT. This sequence encodes CASSRTSGSSNGELFF. This chain uses TRBV7-9 with TRBJ2-2, with 13 bases lining up with TRBD2. This CDR3 is built from 16 residues. The germline CDR1 and CDR2 sequences are SEHNR and FQNEAQ (reference sequence). V was clipped by 5 bases and J by 7 bases; unmatched bases: 7.

The rearrangement uses TRBV10-3 and TRBJ2-5, with 8 nucleotides matching TRBD1. The CDR3 has 15 residues. With V trimmed by 6 bases and J by 2 bases, 8 bases remained unmatched. The germline CDR1 and CDR2 sequences are ENHRY and SYGVKD. CDR3 in DNA: TGTGCCATCAGGGGGACAGGAGGGGAACAAGAGACCCAGTACTTC. This translates into CAIRGTGGEQETQYF.

CDR3: CASSLGGSRETQYF. CDR3 bases: TGTGCCAGCAGCTTAGGAGGCAGTAGGGAGACCCAGTACTTC. The V and J genes are TRBV7-2 and TRBJ2-5; no definite D call. Germline CDR1 SGHTA, CDR2 FQGNSA. Trimming shortened V by 1 base and J by 5 bases, and 11 bases separated the two germline ends. The CDR3 sequence is 14 residues long.